The 28 T cell receptor beta chains reported below all come from one sample, sequenced in a study of blood T cell repertoires in COVID-19. Using immunoSEQ multiplex PCR, the repertoire was profiled, and TCRdb retains in-frame clones only, with some absent. Of around 210,000 clones in the sample, roughly nine tenths were seen once. Sequencing was performed on peripheral blood. The receptors shown here come from a woman aged 70-85 years with acute or convalescent COVID-19.

The gene calls are TRBV6-5 and TRBJ2-5; 11 bases map to TRBD2. The germline gives CDR1 MNHEY, CDR2 SVGAGI. J gave up 2 bases and V 5 bases, and 1 base lay outside the gene matches. The CDR3 consists of 14 residues. For the CDR3, the DNA is TGTGCCAGCAGTCGACTAGCGGGACAAGAGACCCAGTACTTC. This sequence encodes CASSRLAGQETQYF.

This chain joins TRBV28 and TRBJ1-1, with D possibly TRBD1 on 5 matching bases. The CDR3 is made up of 12 amino acids. Germline loops: CDR1 MDHEN, CDR2 SYDVKM. V was cut by 7 bases and J by 8 bases, with 14 bases left in between. The DNA of the CDR3 is TGTGCCAGCACTTCGTCAGGGAAGGAAGCTTTCTTT. It encodes CASTSSGKEAFF.

The rearrangement joins TRBV11-3 to TRBJ2-1; 12 bases map to TRBD2. This CDR3 region has 15 residues. Germline V gene data show CDR1 as SGHNT and CDR2 as YENEEA. Losses at the gene ends were 7 bases for V and 3 bases for J; bases not matched to a gene: 4. The CDR3 here is CASTPTSGSYNEQFF. The CDR3 DNA reads as TGTGCCAGCACCCCGACTAGCGGGAGCTACAATGAGCAGTTCTTC.

The J gene is TRBJ1-2, the V gene TRBV11-2; D gene ambiguous. The germline V gene has CDR1 SGHAT and CDR2 FQNNGV. The CDR3 spans 13 residues. V lost 2 bases to trimming and J lost 0 bases, with 4 bases between them. The CDR3 DNA reads TGTGCCAGCAGCTTAACAGCTAACTATGGCTACACCTTC. Its translation: CASSLTANYGYTF.

The chain is built from TRBV18 and TRBJ1-1; D may be TRBD1 (5 bases). The CDR3 sequence is 16 residues long. CDR1 and CDR2 from the germline V gene are KGHSH and LQKENI. V lost 0 bases to trimming and J lost 0 bases, with 11 bases between them. CDR3 residues: CASSPPGGSMNTEAFF. For the CDR3, the DNA is TGTGCCAGCTCACCACCCGGGGGAAGTATGAACACTGAAGCTTTCTTT.

The genes are TRBV5-4 and TRBJ1-6; D may be TRBD1 (6 bases). This CDR3 has 15 amino acids. Germline V gives CDR1 SGHNT, CDR2 YYREEE (reference sequence). Trimming removed 3 bases from V and 7 bases from J, with 14 bases in between. The CDR3: CASSSRTEGNSPLHF. The CDR3 bases are TGTGCCAGCAGCTCTAGGACAGAAGGGAATTCACCCCTCCACTTT.

This clone was detected only once. The chain uses TRBV19 and TRBJ2-7, with a tentative D call TRBD1 (6 bases). CDR3 length equals 15 residues. Germline CDR1 LNHDA, CDR2 SQIVND (reference sequence). Trimming pared 0 bases from V and 3 bases from J, leaving 12 bases between. This chain's CDR3 is CASSIDPGQNYEQYF. CDR3 nucleotide sequence: TGTGCCAGTAGTATAGATCCCGGACAGAACTACGAGCAGTACTTC.

The chain uses TRBV7-8 and TRBJ2-1; 8 positions match TRBD2. The CDR3 contains 17 residues. Germline CDR1 reads SGHVS; CDR2 reads FQNEAQ. Trimming at V came to 4 bases and at J to 0 bases, leaving 8 bases not matched to a gene. In DNA form, the CDR3 reads TGTGCCAGCAGCTGGTCCCAGCGGGGGAGCTCCTACAATGAGCAGTTCTTC. Amino acid sequence: CASSWSQRGSSYNEQFF.

The CDR3 region has the DNA TGTGCCAGCAGTTCCCACAGGGGACCTGGAAACACCATATATTTT. Residues: CASSSHRGPGNTIYF. The chain links TRBV28 to TRBJ1-3; 7 nucleotides agree with TRBD1. V dropped 4 bases and J dropped 2; count of bases not matched to a gene: 5. The CDR3 has 15 residues. The germline V gene encodes CDR1 MDHEN and CDR2 SYDVKM.

The chain is built from TRBV7-2 and TRBJ2-2; TRBD1 might be the D (6 bases). Germline CDR1 reads SGHTA; CDR2 reads FQGNSA. This CDR3 has 15 amino acids. With 2 bases removed from V and 6 bases from J, the gap between germline ends came to 13 bases. CDR3 nucleotide sequence: TGTGCCAGCAGCTTATTGGGGGCGGGCGCCGGGGAGCTGTTTTTT. Protein sequence: CASSLLGAGAGELFF.

This CDR3 is CASGTGSATEAFF. CDR3 nucleotides: TGTGCTAGTGGGACAGGGTCGGCCACTGAAGCTTTCTTT. The J gene is TRBJ1-1, the V gene TRBV12-5; 7 bases align to TRBD1. V lost 6 bases, J lost 4 bases, and 5 bases stayed unmatched. The CDR3 is made up of 13 amino acids. Per germline, CDR1 LGHNT and CDR2 FRNRAP.

This clone occurred a few times. The chain carries TRBV6-2 or TRBV6-3 and TRBJ2-7; the D gene is possibly TRBD2 (6 bases). CDR1 is MNHEY and CDR2 is SVGEGT in the germline V gene. Deletions cut 4 bases from V and 6 bases from J, with 13 bases between. This CDR3 has 13 amino acids. CDR3 loop: CASSLTRGAEQYF. The CDR3 DNA reads TGTGCCAGCAGTTTAACGCGGGGAGCCGAGCAGTACTTC.

This chain connects TRBV7-2 to TRBJ2-5, with TRBD2 identical over 7 bases. The CDR3 consists of 14 residues. Germline V CDR1 and CDR2: SGHTA, FQGNSA. The V and J ends lost 1 base and 13 bases, in that order; junction bases with no gene match: 12. CDR3 sequence (DNA): TGTGCCAGCAGCTTAGGGTGGGAGGGCCACTTCTGGTACTTC. Its protein is CASSLGWEGHFWYF.

The genes are TRBV18 and TRBJ1-1; D is possibly TRBD1 (6 bases). The germline gives CDR1 KGHSH, CDR2 LQKENI. This CDR3 is built from 15 residues. The ends were cut back, 5 bases at V and 3 bases at J, with 16 bases in the middle. As DNA, the CDR3 is TGTGCCAGCTCAGGCACAGGGAGTGGTTACACTGAAGCTTTCTTT. The encoded protein is CASSGTGSGYTEAFF.

The rearrangement links TRBV2 to TRBJ1-2, with no clear D. This CDR3 is 14 amino acids long. Germline lookup yields CDR1 SNHLY and CDR2 FYNNEI. The V end lost 7 bases, the J end lost 7 bases, and 19 bases lay between the germline ends. The CDR3 nucleotides read TGTGCCAGCACTCCGGAAGGGAGGTTTTTTGGCTACACCTTC. Protein sequence: CASTPEGRFFGYTF.

The chain is built from TRBV11-3 and TRBJ2-7, with 9 bases that match TRBD1. This CDR3 has 18 residues. Germline values: CDR1 SGHNT, CDR2 YENEEA. V was clipped by 5 bases and J by 5 bases; unmatched bases: 19. In DNA form, the CDR3 reads TGTGCCAGCAGCCAATATGTCGCCGGGACAGGGTACCCCCACGAGCAGTACTTC. Its protein is CASSQYVAGTGYPHEQYF.

The chain uses TRBV7-2 and TRBJ1-5; D is perhaps TRBD1 (5 bases). This CDR3 region has 13 residues. Germline CDR1 reads SGHTA; CDR2 reads FQGNSA. V was trimmed by 6 bases and J by 2 bases, leaving 8 bases between them. CDR3 region: CASSFRGNQPQHF. Here the CDR3 DNA reads TGTGCCAGCAGTTTCAGGGGCAATCAGCCCCAGCATTTT.

J is TRBJ2-7 and V is TRBV5-4, with a tentative D call TRBD1 (5 bases). The CDR3 spans 14 residues. Germline loops: CDR1 SGHNT, CDR2 YYREEE (reference sequence). Between the trimmed V and J ends, which lost 7 bases and 7 bases, there was a span of 21 bases. The CDR3 protein is CASQPETPSGEQYF. In DNA form, the CDR3 reads TGTGCCAGCCAACCTGAGACCCCCTCAGGGGAGCAGTACTTC.

CDR3 loop: CASSSTGAYGYTF. The CDR3 region has the DNA TGTGCCAGCAGTTCGACAGGGGCCTATGGCTACACCTTC. V is TRBV2 and J is TRBJ1-2; 8 bases align to TRBD1. The CDR3 totals 13 residues. Germline V CDR1 and CDR2: SNHLY, FYNNEI. V was pared by 5 bases and J by 4 bases, with 3 bases of the junction left unmatched.

The chain uses TRBV5-4 and TRBJ1-2; no definite D call. Germline V gene data show CDR1 as SGHNT and CDR2 as YYREEE (reference sequence). Trimming took 4 bases from V and 0 from J, leaving 16 bases between them. CDR3 length: 16 residues. The CDR3 here is CASSPSVGGANYGYTF. The DNA for the CDR3 is TGTGCCAGCAGCCCAAGCGTTGGAGGTGCTAACTATGGCTACACCTTC.

This clone came up a few times. This chain links TRBV19 with TRBJ1-5; D unresolved. Germline CDR1 is LNHDA and CDR2 is SQIVND (reference sequence). V was clipped by 5 bases and J by 4 bases, with 15 bases between them. The CDR3 spans 15 residues. CDR3 nucleotides: TGTGCCAGTAGTGCCTTAACAGAACCAAATCAGCCCCAGCATTTT. Translated, it gives CASSALTEPNQPQHF.

This chain joins TRBV6-1 and TRBJ1-3; D not resolved. From germline, CDR1 is MNHNS and CDR2 SASEGT. The CDR3 is made up of 13 amino acids. V was shortened by 1 base and J by 4 bases, with 5 bases between the two germline ends. The CDR3 region is CASSEVGGNTIYF. Here the CDR3 DNA reads TGTGCCAGCAGTGAAGTCGGGGGAAACACCATATATTTT.

This chain links TRBV27 with TRBJ2-7; 10 bases line up with TRBD1. Germline assignment: CDR1 MNHEY and CDR2 SMNVEV (reference sequence). The CDR3 is made up of 14 amino acids. Trimming cost V 4 bases and J 3 bases; bases outside gene matches: 3. The CDR3 nucleotides are TGTGCCAGCAGTTCCCGGACAGGGGGCTACGAGCAGTACTTC. This encodes CASSSRTGGYEQYF.

The chain links TRBV5-1 to TRBJ2-2; 9 bases are a match to TRBD1. This CDR3 spans 15 amino acids. CDR1 is SGHRS and CDR2 is YFSETQ in the germline V gene. V was pared by 3 bases and J by 3 bases, with 3 bases of the junction left unmatched. The CDR3 reads CASSYRTGDTGELFF. In DNA, the CDR3 is TGCGCCAGCAGCTACCGGACAGGGGACACCGGGGAGCTGTTTTTT.

The gene calls are TRBV2 and TRBJ1-5, with 7 bases lining up with TRBD1. After removal of 1 base from V and 7 bases from J, the junction contained 4 bases not matched to a gene. The length of the CDR3 is 14 residues. Germline values: CDR1 SNHLY, CDR2 FYNNEI. The CDR3 loop reads CASSEDRGRQPQHF. The DNA for the CDR3 is TGTGCCAGCAGTGAAGACAGGGGAAGGCAGCCCCAGCATTTT.

This clone appeared a single time. The same CDR3 arises from other DNA sequences in this sample as well. The chain recombines TRBV28 with TRBJ1-5, with a tentative D call TRBD1 (6 bases). The CDR3 has 13 residues. Trimming pared 2 bases from V and 7 bases from J, leaving 9 bases between. Germline V gene lookup returns CDR1 MDHEN and CDR2 SYDVKM. CDR3 nucleotide sequence: TGTGCCAGCAGTTTACAGGGGTCGCAGCCCCAGCATTTT. Its translation: CASSLQGSQPQHF.

The J gene is TRBJ1-1, the V gene TRBV11-3; D gene ambiguous. The CDR3 spans 14 residues. CDR1 is SGHNT, CDR2 YENEEA, per germline. V dropped 3 bases and J dropped 2 bases, with 10 bases sitting between them. DNA of the CDR3: TGTGCCAGCAGCTTGAGACAACGAAACACTGAAGCTTTCTTT. Translated, it gives CASSLRQRNTEAFF.

The rearrangement uses TRBV19 and TRBJ1-3, with TRBD1 as a possible D gene (5 bases). The CDR3 covers 14 residues. V lost 5 bases to trimming and J lost 2 bases, with 10 bases between them. Germline V gene data show CDR1 as LNHDA and CDR2 as SQIVND (reference sequence). The CDR3 spells CASSGGGAGNTIYF. CDR3 nucleotide sequence: TGTGCCAGTAGTGGCGGGGGAGCTGGAAACACCATATATTTT.